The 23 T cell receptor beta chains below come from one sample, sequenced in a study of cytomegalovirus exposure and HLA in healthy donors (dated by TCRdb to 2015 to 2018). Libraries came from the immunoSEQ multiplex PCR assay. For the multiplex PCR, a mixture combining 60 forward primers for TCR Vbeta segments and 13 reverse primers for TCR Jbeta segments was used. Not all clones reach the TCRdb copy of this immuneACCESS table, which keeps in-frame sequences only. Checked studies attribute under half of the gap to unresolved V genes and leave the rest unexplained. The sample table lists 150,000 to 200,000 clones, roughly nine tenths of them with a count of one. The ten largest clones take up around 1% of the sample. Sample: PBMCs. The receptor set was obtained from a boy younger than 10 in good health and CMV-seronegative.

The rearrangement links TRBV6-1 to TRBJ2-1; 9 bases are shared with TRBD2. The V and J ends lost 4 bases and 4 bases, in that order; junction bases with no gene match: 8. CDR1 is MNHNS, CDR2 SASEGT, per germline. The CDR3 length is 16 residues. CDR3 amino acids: CASSGPLAGAYNEQFF. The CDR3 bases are TGTGCCAGCAGTGGGCCCTTAGCGGGAGCTTACAATGAGCAGTTCTTC.

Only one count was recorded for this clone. The DNA for the CDR3 is TGTGCCAGCAGAGACACCTACAATGAGCAGTTCTTC. As protein: CASRDTYNEQFF. The chain recombines TRBV6-5 with TRBJ2-1; D call uncertain. Germline V CDR1 and CDR2: MNHEY, SVGAGI. Between the trimmed V and J ends, which lost 6 bases and 2 bases, there was a span of 5 bases. There are 12 residues in the CDR3.

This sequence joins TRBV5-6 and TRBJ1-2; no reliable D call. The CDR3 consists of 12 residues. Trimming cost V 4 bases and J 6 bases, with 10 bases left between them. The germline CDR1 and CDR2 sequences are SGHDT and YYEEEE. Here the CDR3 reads CASSDYGDGYTF. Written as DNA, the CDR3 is TGTGCCAGCAGCGACTATGGGGATGGCTACACCTTC.

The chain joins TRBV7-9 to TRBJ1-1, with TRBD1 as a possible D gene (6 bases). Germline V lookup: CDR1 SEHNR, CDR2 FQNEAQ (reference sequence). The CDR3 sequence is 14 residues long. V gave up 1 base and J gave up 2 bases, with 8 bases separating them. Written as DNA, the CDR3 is TGTGCCAGCAGCTTAGGACAGGCCAACACTGAAGCTTTCTTT. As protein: CASSLGQANTEAFF.

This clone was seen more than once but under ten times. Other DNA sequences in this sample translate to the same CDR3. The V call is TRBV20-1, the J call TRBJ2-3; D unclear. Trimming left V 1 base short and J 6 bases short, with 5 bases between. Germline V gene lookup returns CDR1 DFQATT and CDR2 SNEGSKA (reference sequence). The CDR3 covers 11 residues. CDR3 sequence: CSARGVDTQYF. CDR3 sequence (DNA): TGCAGTGCTAGAGGAGTGGATACGCAGTATTTT.

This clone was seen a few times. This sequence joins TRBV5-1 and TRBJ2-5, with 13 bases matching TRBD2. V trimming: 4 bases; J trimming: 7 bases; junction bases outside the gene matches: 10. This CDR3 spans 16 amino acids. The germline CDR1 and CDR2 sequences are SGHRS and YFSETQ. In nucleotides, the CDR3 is TGCGCCAGCAGCCGAAGACTAGCGGGGGGCCCCATGACCCAGTACTTC. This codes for CASSRRLAGGPMTQYF.

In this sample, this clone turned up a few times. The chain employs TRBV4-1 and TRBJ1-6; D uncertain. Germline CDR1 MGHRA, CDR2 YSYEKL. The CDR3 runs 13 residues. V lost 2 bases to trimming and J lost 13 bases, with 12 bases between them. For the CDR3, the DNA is TGCGCCAGCAGCCAACCGACGGAGGTGCCCCTCCACTTT. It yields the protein CASSQPTEVPLHF.

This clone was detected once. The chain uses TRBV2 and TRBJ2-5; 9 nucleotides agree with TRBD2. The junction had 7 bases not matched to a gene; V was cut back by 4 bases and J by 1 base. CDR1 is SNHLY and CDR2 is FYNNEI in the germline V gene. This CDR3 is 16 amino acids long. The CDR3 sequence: CASSGSLAGPQETQYF. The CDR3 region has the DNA TGTGCCAGCAGTGGATCCCTAGCGGGGCCCCAAGAGACCCAGTACTTC.

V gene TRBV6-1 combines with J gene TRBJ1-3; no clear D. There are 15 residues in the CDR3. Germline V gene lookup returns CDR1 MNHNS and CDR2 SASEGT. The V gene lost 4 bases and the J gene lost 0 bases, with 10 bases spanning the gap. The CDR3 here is CASSASVTSGNTIYF. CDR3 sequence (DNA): TGTGCCAGCAGTGCTTCAGTAACCTCTGGAAACACCATATATTTT.

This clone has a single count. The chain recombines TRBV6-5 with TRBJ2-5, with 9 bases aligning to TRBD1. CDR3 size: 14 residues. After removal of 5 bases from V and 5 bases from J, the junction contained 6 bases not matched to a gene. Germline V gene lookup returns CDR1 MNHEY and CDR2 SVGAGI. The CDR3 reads CASSTGTGRETQYF. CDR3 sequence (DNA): TGTGCCAGCAGTACCGGGACAGGGAGGGAGACCCAGTACTTC.

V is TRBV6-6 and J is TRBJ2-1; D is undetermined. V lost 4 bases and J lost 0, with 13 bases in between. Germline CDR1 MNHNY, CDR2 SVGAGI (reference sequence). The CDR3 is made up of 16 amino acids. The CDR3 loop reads CASSSHSPSSYNEQFF. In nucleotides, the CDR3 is TGTGCCAGCAGTTCCCACTCCCCGAGCTCCTACAATGAGCAGTTCTTC.

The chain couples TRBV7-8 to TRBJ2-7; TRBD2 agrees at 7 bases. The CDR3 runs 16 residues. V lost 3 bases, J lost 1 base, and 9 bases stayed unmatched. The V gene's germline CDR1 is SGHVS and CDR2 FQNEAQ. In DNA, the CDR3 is TGTGCCAGCAGCTTCGGGAGCGGGGTACTGTCCTACGAGCAGTACTTC. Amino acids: CASSFGSGVLSYEQYF.

CDR3 coding DNA: TGTGCCAGCAGCCCGGGACAGCTCTTTGGCTACACCTTC. Translation gives CASSPGQLFGYTF. The chain uses TRBV11-2 and TRBJ1-2; 7 bases are shared with TRBD1. CDR3 length equals 13 residues. Germline-derived CDR1 and CDR2 are SGHAT and FQNNGV. Losses at the gene ends were 5 bases for V and 7 bases for J; bases not matched to a gene: 7.

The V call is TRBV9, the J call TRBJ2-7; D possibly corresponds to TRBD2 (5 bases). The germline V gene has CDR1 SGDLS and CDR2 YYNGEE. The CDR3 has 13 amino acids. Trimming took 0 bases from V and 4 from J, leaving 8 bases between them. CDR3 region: CASSVGETYEQYF. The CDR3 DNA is TGTGCCAGCAGCGTAGGGGAGACGTACGAGCAGTACTTC.

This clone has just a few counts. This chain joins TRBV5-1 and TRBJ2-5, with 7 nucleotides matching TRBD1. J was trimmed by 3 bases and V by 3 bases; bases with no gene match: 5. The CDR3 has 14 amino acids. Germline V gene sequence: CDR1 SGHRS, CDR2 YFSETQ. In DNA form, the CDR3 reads TGCGCCAGCAGCTGGATGGGACAGAAAGAGACCCAGTACTTC. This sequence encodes CASSWMGQKETQYF. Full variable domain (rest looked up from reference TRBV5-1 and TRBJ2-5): KAGVTQTPRYLIKTRGQQVTLSCSPISGHRSVSWYQQTPGQGLQFLFEYFSETQRNKGNFPGRFSGRQFSNSRSEMNVSTLELGDSALYLCASSWMGQKETQYFGPGTRLLVL.

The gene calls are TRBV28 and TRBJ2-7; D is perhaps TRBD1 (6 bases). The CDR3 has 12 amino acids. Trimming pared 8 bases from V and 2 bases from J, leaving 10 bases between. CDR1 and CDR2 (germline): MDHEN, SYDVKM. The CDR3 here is CASGTGTYEQYF. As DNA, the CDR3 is TGTGCCAGCGGAACAGGGACCTACGAGCAGTACTTC.

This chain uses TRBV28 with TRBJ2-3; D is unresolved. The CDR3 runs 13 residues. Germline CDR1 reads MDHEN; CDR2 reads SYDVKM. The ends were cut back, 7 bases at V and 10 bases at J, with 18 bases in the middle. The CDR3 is CASNPTVAIAQYF. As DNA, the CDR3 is TGTGCCAGCAACCCAACCGTCGCAATAGCGCAGTATTTT.

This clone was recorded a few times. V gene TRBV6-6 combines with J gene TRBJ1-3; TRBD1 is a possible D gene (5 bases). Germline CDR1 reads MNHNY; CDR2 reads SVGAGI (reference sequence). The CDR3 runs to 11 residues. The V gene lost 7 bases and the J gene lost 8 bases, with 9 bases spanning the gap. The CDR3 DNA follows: TGTGCCAGCAATCGGGGGGACACCATATATTTT. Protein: CASNRGDTIYF.

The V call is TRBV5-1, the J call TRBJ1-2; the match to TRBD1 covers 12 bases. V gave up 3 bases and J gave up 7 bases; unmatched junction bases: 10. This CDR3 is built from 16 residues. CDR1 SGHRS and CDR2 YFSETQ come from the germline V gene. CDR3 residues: CASSSNPGQGAIGYTF. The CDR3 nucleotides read TGCGCCAGCAGCTCGAACCCGGGACAGGGGGCAATTGGCTACACCTTC. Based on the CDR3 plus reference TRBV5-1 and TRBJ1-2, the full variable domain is KAGVTQTPRYLIKTRGQQVTLSCSPISGHRSVSWYQQTPGQGLQFLFEYFSETQRNKGNFPGRFSGRQFSNSRSEMNVSTLELGDSALYLCASSSNPGQGAIGYTFGSGTRLTVV.

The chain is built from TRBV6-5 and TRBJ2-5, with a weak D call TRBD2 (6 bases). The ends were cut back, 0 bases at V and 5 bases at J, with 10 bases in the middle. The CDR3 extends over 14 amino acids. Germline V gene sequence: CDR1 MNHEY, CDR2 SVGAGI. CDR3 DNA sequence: TGTGCCAGCAGTTACTCTGGGGGGAGGGAGACCCAGTACTTC. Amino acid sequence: CASSYSGGRETQYF.

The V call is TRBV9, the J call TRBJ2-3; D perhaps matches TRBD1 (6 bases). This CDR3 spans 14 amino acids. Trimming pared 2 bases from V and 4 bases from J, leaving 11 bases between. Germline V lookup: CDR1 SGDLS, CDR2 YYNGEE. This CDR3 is CASSVKGGADTQYF. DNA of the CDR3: TGTGCCAGCAGCGTCAAAGGGGGTGCAGATACGCAGTATTTT. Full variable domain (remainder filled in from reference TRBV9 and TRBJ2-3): DSGVTQTPKHLITATGQRVTLRCSPRSGDLSVYWYQQSLDQGLQFLIQYYNGEERAKGNILERFSAQQFPDLHSELNLSSLELGDSALYFCASSVKGGADTQYFGPGTRLTVL.

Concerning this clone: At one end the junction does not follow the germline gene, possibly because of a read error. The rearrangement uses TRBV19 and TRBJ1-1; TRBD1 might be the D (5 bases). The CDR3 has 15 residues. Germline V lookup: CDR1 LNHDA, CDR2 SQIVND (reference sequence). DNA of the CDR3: TGTGCCAGTAGTATAGCAGGGCTTCTGAATACTGAAGCTTTCTTT. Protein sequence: CASSIAGLLNTEAFF. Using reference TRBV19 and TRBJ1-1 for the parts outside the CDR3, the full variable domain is DGGITQSPKYLFRKEGQNVTLSCEQNLNHDAMYWYRQDPGQGLRLIYYSQIVNDFQKGDIAEGYSVSREKKESFPLTVTSAQKNPTAFYLCASSIAGLLNTEAFFGQGTRLTVV.

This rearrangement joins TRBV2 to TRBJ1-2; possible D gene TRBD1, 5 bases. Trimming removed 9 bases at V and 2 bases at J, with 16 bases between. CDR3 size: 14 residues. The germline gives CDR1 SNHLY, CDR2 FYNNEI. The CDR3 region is CASSPTDSNYGYTF. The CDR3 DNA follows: TGTGCCAGTTCACCGACAGATTCGAACTATGGCTACACCTTC.